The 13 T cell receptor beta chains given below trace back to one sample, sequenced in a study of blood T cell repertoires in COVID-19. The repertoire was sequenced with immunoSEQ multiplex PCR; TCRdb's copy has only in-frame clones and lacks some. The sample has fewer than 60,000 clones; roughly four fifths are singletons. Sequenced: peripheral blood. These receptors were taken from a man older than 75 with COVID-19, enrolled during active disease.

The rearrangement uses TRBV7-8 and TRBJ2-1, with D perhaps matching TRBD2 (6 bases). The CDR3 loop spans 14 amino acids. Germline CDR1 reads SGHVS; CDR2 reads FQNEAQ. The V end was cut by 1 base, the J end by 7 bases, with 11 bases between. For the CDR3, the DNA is TGTGCCAGCAGCTTAGTTGGGGAGGTGAATGAGCAGTTCTTC. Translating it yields CASSLVGEVNEQFF.

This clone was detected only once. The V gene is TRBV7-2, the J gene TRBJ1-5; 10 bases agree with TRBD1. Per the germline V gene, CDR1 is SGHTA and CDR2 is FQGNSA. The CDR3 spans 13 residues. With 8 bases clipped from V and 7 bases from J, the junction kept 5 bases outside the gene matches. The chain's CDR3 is CASGTGADQPQHF. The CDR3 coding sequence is TGTGCCAGCGGGACAGGGGCGGACCAGCCCCAGCATTTT. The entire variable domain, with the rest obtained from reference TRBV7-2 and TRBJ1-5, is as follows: GAGVSQSPSNKVTEKGKDVELRCDPISGHTALYWYRQSLGQGLEFLIYFQGNSAPDKSGLPSDRFSAERTGGSVSTLTIQRTQQEDSAVYLCASGTGADQPQHFGDGTRLSIL.

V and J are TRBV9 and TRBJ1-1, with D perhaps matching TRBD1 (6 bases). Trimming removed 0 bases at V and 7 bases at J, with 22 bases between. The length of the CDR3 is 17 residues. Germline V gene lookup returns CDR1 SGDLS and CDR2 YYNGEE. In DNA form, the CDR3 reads TGTGCCAGCAGCGTAGATCTGTGGGGCCCTAAACAGGGTGAAGCTTTCTTT. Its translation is CASSVDLWGPKQGEAFF.

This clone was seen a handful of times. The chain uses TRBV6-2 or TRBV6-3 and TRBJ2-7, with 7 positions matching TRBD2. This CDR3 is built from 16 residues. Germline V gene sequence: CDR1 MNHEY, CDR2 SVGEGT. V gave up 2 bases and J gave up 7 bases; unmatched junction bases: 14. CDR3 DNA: TGTGCCAGCAGTTACCGCTCCGGGACTACCCCATGGGAGCAGTACTTC. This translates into CASSYRSGTTPWEQYF.

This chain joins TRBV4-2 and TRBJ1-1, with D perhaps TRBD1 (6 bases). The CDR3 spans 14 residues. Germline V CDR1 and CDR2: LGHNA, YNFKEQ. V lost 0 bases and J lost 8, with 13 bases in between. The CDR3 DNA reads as TGTGCCAGCAGCCAAGATGAGGCAGGGGTAGAAGCTTTCTTT. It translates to CASSQDEAGVEAFF.

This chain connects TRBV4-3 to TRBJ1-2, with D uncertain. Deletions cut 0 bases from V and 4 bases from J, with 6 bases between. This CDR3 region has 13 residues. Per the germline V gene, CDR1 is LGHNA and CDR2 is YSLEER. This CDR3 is CASSQERAYGYTF. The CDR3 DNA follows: TGCGCCAGCAGCCAAGAGAGGGCCTATGGCTACACCTTC.

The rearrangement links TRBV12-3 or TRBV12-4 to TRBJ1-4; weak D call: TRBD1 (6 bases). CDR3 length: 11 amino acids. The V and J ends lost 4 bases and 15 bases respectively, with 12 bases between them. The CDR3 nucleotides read TGTGCCAGCAGTTATAAGGACAGAGTGTTTTTT. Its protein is CASSYKDRVFF.

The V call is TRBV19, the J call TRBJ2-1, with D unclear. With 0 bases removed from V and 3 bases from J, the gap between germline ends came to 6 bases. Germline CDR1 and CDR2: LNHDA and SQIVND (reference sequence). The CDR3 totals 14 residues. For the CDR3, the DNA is TGTGCCAGTAGTATAGACCCGGGCTACAATGAGCAGTTCTTC. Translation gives CASSIDPGYNEQFF.

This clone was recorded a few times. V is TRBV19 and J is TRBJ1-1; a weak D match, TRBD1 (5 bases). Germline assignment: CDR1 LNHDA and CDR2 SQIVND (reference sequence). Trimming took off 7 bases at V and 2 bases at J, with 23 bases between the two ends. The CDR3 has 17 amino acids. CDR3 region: CASTHSRGRSYNTEAFF. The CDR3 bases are TGTGCCAGTACCCATAGTAGGGGCCGTTCCTATAACACTGAAGCTTTCTTT.

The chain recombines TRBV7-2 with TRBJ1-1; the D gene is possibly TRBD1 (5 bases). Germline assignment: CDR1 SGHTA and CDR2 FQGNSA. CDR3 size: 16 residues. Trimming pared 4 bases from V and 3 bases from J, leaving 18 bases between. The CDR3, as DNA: TGTGCCAGCAGCTCTCGGACACGGAACCGGGACACTGAAGCTTTCTTT. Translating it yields CASSSRTRNRDTEAFF.

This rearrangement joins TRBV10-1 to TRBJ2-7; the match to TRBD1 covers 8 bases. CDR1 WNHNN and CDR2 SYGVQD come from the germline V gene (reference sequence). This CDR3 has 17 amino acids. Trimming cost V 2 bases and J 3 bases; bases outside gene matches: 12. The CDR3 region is CASSEGQGVIRVYEQYF. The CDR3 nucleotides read TGCGCCAGCAGTGAGGGACAGGGTGTAATCAGGGTCTACGAGCAGTACTTC.

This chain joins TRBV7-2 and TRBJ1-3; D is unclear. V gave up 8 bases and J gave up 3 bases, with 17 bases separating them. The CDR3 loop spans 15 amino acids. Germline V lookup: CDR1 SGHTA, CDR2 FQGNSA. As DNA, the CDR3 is TGTGCCAGCCCACCGGGCCCCGAGGGTGGAAACACCATATATTTT. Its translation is CASPPGPEGGNTIYF.

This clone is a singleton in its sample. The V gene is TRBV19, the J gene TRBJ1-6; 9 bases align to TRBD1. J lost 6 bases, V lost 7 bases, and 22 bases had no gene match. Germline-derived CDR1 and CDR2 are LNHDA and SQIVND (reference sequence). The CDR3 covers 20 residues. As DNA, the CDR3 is TGTGCCAGTAATCTCAGGAGGGGACAGGGAAACGACTATGGTAATTCACCCCTCCACTTT. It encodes CASNLRRGQGNDYGNSPLHF.